This entry is about one T cell receptor beta chain. Its specificity is unknown. Primers included in the PCR were 60 Vbeta and 13 Jbeta primers. Sequencing was performed with immunoSEQ multiplex PCR; in TCRdb, only in-frame clones are kept and a portion is missing. Of about 150,000 clones listed, roughly 79% were seen once; the top ten hold 2.8%. CDR1 is SGHNT and CDR2 is YENEEA in the germline V gene. Trimming shortened V by 1 base and J by 5 bases, and 12 bases separated the two germline ends. The CDR3 extends over 14 amino acids. These data are taken from a study of cytomegalovirus exposure and HLA in healthy donors. Regarding the study as a whole: One variant, a missense change in DCLRE1C, was linked in a later analysis to TCR beta V- and J-gene trimming.

Sequencing was done on a sample of PBMCs. The rearrangement joins TRBV11-3 to TRBJ2-7, with D possibly being TRBD1 (6 bases). This TCR was sampled from a man aged 18 to 30 in good health and CMV-seronegative. The CDR3 sequence: CASSLGGDMDEQYF. CDR3 DNA sequence: TGTGCCAGCAGCTTAGGAGGGGACATGGACGAGCAGTACTTC.